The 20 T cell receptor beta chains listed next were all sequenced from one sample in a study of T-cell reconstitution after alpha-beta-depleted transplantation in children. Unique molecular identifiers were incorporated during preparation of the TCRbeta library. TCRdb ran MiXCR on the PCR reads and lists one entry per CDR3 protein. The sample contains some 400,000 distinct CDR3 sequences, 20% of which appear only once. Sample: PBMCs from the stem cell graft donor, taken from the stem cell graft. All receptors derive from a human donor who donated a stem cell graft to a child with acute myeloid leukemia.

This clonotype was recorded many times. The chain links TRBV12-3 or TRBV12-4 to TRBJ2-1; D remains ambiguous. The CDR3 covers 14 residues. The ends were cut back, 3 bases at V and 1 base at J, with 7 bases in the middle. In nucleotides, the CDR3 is TGTGCCAGCAGTTTCAAGGCGTCCTACAATGAGCAGTTCTTC. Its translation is CASSFKASYNEQFF.

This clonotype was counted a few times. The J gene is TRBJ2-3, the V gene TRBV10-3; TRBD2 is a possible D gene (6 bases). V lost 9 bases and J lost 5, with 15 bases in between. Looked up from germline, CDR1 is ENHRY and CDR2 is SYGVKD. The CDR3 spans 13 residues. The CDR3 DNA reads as TGTGCCATTCCGGGAGAGTACGGAGATACGCAGTATTTT. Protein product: CAIPGEYGDTQYF.

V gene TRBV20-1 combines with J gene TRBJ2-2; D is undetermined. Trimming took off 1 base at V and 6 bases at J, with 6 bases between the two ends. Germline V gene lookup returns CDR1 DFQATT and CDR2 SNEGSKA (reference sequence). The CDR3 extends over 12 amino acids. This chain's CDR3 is CSARVTPGELFF. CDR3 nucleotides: TGCAGTGCTAGAGTGACTCCCGGGGAGCTGTTTTTT.

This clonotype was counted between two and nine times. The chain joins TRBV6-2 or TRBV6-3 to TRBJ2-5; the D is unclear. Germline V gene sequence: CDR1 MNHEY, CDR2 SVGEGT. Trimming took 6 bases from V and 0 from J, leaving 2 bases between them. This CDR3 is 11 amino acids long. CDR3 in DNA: TGTGCCAGCAGGCACCAAGAGACCCAGTACTTC. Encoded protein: CASRHQETQYF.

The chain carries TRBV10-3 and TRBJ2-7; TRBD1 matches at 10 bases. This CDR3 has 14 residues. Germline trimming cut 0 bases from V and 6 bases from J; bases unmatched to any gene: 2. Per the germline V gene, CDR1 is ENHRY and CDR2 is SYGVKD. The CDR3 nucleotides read TGTGCCATCAGTGAGTCGACAGGGGGCGGCGAGCAGTACTTC. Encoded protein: CAISESTGGGEQYF.

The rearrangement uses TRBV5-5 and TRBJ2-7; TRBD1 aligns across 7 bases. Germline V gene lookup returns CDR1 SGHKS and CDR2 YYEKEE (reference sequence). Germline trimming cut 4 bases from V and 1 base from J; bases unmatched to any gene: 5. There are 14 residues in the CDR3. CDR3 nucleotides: TGTGCCAGCAGCCGGGGACAGATATCCTACGAGCAGTACTTC. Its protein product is CASSRGQISYEQYF.

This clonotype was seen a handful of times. CDR3 residues: CASSLERVWAEAFF. In DNA, the CDR3 is TGTGCCAGCAGTTTAGAGAGGGTATGGGCTGAAGCTTTCTTT. The gene calls are TRBV12-3 or TRBV12-4 and TRBJ1-1, with D unclear. V was shortened by 1 base and J by 6 bases, with 12 bases between the two germline ends. This CDR3 comprises 14 residues.

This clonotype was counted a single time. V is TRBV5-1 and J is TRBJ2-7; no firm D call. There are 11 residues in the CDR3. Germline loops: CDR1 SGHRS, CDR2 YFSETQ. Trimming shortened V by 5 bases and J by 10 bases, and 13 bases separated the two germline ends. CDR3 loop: CASSETDAQYF. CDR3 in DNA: TGCGCCAGCAGTGAGACGGACGCTCAGTACTTC.

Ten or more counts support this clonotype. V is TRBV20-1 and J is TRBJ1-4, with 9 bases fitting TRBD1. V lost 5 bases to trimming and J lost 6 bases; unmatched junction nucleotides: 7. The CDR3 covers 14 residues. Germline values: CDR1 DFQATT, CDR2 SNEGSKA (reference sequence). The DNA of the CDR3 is TGCAGTGCTGACACAGGGGGCGTCGATGAAAAACTGTTTTTT. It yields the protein CSADTGGVDEKLFF.

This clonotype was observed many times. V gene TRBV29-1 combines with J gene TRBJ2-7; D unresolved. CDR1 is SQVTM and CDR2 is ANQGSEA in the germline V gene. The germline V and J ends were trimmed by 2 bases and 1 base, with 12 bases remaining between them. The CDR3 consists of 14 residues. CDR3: CSVERSGGSYEQYF. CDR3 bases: TGCAGCGTTGAAAGGTCCGGCGGTTCCTACGAGCAGTACTTC.

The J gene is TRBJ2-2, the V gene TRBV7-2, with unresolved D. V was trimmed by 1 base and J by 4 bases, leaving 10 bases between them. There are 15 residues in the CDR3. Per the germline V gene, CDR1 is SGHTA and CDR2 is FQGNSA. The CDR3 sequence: CASSLEPSSTGELFF. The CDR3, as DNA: TGTGCCAGCAGCTTAGAGCCCTCTAGCACCGGGGAGCTGTTTTTT.

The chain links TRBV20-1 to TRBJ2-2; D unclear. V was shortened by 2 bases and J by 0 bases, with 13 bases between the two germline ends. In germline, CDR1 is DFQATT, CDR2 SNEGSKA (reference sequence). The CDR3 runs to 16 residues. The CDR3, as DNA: TGCAGTGCTAGAAGTAATGGGCCTTCGAACACCGGGGAGCTGTTTTTT. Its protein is CSARSNGPSNTGELFF.

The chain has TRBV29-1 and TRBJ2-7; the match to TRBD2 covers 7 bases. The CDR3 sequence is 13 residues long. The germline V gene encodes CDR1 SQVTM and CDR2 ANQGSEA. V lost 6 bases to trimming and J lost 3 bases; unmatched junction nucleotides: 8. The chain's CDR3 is CSVGAGGGYEQYF. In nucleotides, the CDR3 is TGCAGCGTAGGGGCGGGCGGGGGCTACGAGCAGTACTTC.

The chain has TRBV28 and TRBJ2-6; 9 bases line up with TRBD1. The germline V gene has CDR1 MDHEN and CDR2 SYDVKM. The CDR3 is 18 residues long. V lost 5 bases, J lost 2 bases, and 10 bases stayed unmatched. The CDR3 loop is CASSRPGQGITGANVLTF. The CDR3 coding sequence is TGTGCCAGCAGTCGTCCGGGACAGGGAATTACTGGGGCCAACGTCCTGACTTTC.

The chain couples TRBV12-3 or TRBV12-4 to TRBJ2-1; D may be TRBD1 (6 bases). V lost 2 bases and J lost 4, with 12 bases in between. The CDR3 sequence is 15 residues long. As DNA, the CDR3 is TGTGCCAGCAGTTTACCCAAACAGGGTTACAATGAGCAGTTCTTC. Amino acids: CASSLPKQGYNEQFF.

The CDR3 spells CASSGWRGMRDEQFF. CDR3 in DNA: TGCGCCAGCAGCGGGTGGAGGGGGATGAGGGATGAGCAGTTCTTC. The V gene is TRBV5-1, the J gene TRBJ2-1, with D perhaps assigned TRBD1 or TRBD2 (6 bases each). Germline CDR1 and CDR2: SGHRS and YFSETQ. CDR3 length: 15 residues. Trimming stripped 4 bases from V and 8 bases from J, with 19 bases between.

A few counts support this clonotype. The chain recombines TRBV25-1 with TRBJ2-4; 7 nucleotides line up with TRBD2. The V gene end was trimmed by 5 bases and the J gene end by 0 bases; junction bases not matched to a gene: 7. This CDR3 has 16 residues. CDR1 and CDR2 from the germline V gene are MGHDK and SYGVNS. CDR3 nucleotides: TGTGCCAGCAGTACCCAGCGGGGATTAGCCAAAAACATTCAGTACTTC. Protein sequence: CASSTQRGLAKNIQYF.

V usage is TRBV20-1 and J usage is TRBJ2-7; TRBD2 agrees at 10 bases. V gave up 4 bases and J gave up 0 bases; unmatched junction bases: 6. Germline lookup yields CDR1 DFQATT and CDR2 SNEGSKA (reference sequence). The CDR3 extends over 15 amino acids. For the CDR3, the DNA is TGCAGTGCTATCCCCGCTAGCGGGAGCTCCTACGAGCAGTACTTC. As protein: CSAIPASGSSYEQYF.

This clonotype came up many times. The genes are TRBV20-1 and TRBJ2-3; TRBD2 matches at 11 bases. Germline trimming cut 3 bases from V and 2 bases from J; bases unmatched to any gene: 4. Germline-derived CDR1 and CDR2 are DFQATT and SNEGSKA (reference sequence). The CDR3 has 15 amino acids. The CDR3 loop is CSARTSGVYTDTQYF. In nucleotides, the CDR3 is TGCAGTGCTAGGACTAGCGGGGTATACACAGATACGCAGTATTTT.

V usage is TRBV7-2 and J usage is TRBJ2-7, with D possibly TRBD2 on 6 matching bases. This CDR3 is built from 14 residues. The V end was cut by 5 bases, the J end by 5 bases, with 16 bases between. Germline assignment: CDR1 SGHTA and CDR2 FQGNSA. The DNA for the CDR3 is TGTGCCAGCAGCCTGACTAGTACGTTCGACGAGCAGTACTTC. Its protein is CASSLTSTFDEQYF.